The source of this T cell receptor (beta chain) is a study of neoadjuvant anti-PD-1 for oral cavity cancer. Study background: Patients without progression received a fourth nivolumab dose around day 43, then surgical resection on days 50-56.

Blood cells were analyzed directly, without culture or expansion. As concerns this clone: Its specificity is unknown.

Six replicates per PBMC sample, mostly from 400 to 500 ng of genomic DNA. Assay used: immunoSEQ multiplex PCR; TCRdb lists only in-frame clones, some missing. The sample lists tens of thousands of clones, 83% occurring once. The germline V gene encodes CDR1 MNHEY and CDR2 SMNVEV (reference sequence). V lost 1 base to trimming and J lost 0 bases, with 7 bases between them. This CDR3 region has 14 residues. Findings and limits, study-wide: PBMC Gini-index clonality exceeded responders' in non-responders post-nivolumab.

This sample comprised PBMCs, obtained before nivolumab (anti-PD-1) treatment. This rearrangement joins TRBV27 to TRBJ2-7; D uncertain. The sequence was obtained from a person between 35 and 79 years old with oral cavity squamous cell carcinoma. The CDR3 sequence is CASSLLGDSYEQYF. Written as DNA, the CDR3 is TGTGCCAGCAGTTTATTAGGAGACTCCTACGAGCAGTACTTC.